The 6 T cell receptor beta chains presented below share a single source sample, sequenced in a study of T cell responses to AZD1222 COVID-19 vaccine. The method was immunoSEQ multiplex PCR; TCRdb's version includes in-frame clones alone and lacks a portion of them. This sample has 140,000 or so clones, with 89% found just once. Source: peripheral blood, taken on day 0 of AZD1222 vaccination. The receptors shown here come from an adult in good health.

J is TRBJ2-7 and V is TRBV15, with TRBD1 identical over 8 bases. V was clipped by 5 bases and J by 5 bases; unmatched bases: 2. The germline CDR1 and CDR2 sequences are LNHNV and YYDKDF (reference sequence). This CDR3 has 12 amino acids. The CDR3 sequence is CATSRTGNEQYF. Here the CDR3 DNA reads TGTGCCACCAGCCGGACAGGGAACGAGCAGTACTTC.

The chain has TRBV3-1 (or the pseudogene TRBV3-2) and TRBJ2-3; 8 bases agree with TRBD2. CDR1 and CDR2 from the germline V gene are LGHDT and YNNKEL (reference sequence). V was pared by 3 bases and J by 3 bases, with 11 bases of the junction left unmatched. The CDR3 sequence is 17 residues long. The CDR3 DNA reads TGTGCCAGCAGCCATGAAGCGGGAGTCAGGGTGACAGATACGCAGTATTTT. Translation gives CASSHEAGVRVTDTQYF.

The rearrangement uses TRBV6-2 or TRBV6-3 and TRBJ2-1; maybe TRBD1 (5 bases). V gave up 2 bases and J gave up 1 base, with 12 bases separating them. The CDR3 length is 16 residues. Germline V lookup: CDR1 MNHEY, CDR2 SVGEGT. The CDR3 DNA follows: TGTGCCAGCAGTTACCCCCAGGGTAGGTCCTACAATGAGCAGTTCTTC. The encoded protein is CASSYPQGRSYNEQFF.

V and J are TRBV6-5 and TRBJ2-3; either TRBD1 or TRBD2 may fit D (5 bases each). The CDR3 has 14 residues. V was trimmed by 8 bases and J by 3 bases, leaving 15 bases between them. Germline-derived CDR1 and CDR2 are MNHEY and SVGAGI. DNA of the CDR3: TGTGCCAGCTCGACGGGACGACAAACAGATACGCAGTATTTT. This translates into CASSTGRQTDTQYF.

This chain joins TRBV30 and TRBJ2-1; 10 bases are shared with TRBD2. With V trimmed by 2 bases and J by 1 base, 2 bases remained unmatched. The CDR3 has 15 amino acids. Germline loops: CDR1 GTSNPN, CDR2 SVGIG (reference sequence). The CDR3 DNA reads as TGTGCCTGGAGTTTAGCGGGGGGATCCTACAATGAGCAGTTCTTC. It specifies CAWSLAGGSYNEQFF.

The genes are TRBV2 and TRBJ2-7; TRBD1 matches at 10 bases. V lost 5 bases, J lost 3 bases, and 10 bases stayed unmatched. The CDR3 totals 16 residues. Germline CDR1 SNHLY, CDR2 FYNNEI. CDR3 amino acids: CASSLGPGQGRYEQYF. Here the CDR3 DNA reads TGTGCCAGCAGTCTTGGACCGGGACAGGGGCGCTACGAGCAGTACTTC.